This T cell receptor (beta chain) derives from a study of Tregs in tolerant kidney transplant recipients. By frequency, this clone is medium-sized. Its antigen is not identified. From the germline J gene comes the end of the CDR3, since the read stops 3 residues before it. Recipients received nonmyeloablative bone marrow transplants from related graft donors, with transient mixed chimerism. Unstimulated regulatory T cells (CD4+CD25+CD127-), CD4+CD25- non-regulatory cells, CD4 and CD8 cells were FACS-sorted from thawed PBMCs. Whole-study results and caveats: Some patients' samples used different primers over time, so nucleotide sequences weren't comparable.

The ends were cut back, 0 bases at V and 4 bases at J, with 7 bases in the middle. The CDR3 totals 13 residues. Libraries were prepared by immunoSEQ multiplex PCR; TCRdb keeps only in-frame clonotypes and omits some of them. Recorded for this sample: 4,500 to 5,500 clones. Sequencing was performed on CD4+ T cells from blood (PBMCs), taken approximately 14 months after the transplant. This clonotype was obtained from a human patient who received a combined kidney and bone marrow transplant. Some T cells may trace back to the graft donor. The chain employs TRBV23-1 and TRBJ2-7; D unresolved. TRBV23-1 is recorded as an ORF, its role being uncertain. CDR3 DNA (partial): TGCGCCAGCAGTCAATCGGCCCAATACGAG. This gives the protein CASSQSAQYE. From start to end, the CDR3 is CASSQSAQYEQYF.